A single T cell receptor beta chain is shown here with its context. At the DNA level, this CDR3 is encoded by other sequences in the same sample as well. Authors' methods: Reference gene primer amplification gave nucleated cell count estimates. Repertoires were generated with immunoSEQ multiplex PCR, while TCRdb's copy carries only in-frame clones and drops some. That table gives V, J and clone size, and the DNA gave D and trimming. The sample lists roughly 100,000 clones, approximately 72% occurring once. The sample belongs to a study of blood T cell repertoires in COVID-19. Study details: COVID-19 samples from acute and convalescent phases originated in the United States, Italy and Spain. Sources were T cells, B-cell-depleted T cells, or PBMCs; the material itself was cDNA or gDNA.

Germline CDR1 reads SQVTM; CDR2 reads ANQGSEA. The CDR3 sequence is 12 residues long. Trimming shortened V by 6 bases and J by 2 bases, and 9 bases separated the two germline ends. The receptor was isolated from a woman aged 70-85 years with acute or convalescent COVID-19. This chain uses TRBV29-1 with TRBJ2-3; D is perhaps TRBD2 (5 bases). Source material: peripheral blood. The CDR3 here is CSVRGFTDTQYF. In nucleotides, the CDR3 is TGCAGCGTCCGCGGGTTCACAGATACGCAGTATTTT.